A selection of T cell receptor beta chains follows, all from one sample in a study of OX40 agonist ivuxolimab in advanced cancers. Generated by immunoSEQ multiplex PCR, the TCRdb table keeps only in-frame clones and is missing some. This table holds some 90,000 clones, 92% found once. The sample in question was CD4+ or CD8+ T cells sorted from blood, obtained in a trial of the OX40 agonist ivuxolimab. These receptors all come from an adult with an advanced solid tumor such as melanoma, head and neck, liver or kidney cancer. Both conserved end residues are part of each CDR3. The D gene is left open where the match is weak.

>TRBJ2-3|-|TRBV5-6
CASSLKDYRSGLDF
TGTGCCAGCAGCTTAAAGGATTACAGGTCGGGTTTAGATTTT
>TRBJ1-2|TRBD1|TRBV4-3
CASSQTGGGYGYTF
TGCGCCAGCAGCCAGACAGGGGGCGGCTATGGCTACACCTTC
>TRBJ2-7|-|TRBV9
CASSVGSSYEQYF
TGTGCCAGCAGCGTAGGATCGTCCTACGAGCAGTACTTC
>TRBJ2-5|TRBD2|TRBV30
CAWSPGGWETQYF
TGTGCCTGGAGTCCGGGGGGGTGGGAGACCCAGTACTTC
>TRBJ2-6|-|TRBV27
CASSKGRLQSRANVLTF
TGTGCCAGCAGTAAGGGTAGGCTACAAAGTCGGGCCAACGTCCTGACTTTC
>TRBJ2-5|TRBD1|TRBV14
CASSPRTGGIETQYF
TGTGCCAGCAGCCCTAGGACAGGGGGGATAGAGACCCAGTACTTC
>TRBJ2-2|-|TRBV25-1
CASSDSLQGANTGELFF
TGTGCCAGCAGTGATTCCCTCCAGGGTGCGAACACCGGGGAGCTGTTTTTT
>TRBJ2-5|-|TRBV6-6
CASSPIPSQRPQYF
TGTGCCAGCAGTCCCATACCCTCCCAGAGACCCCAGTACTTC
>TRBJ2-7|-|TRBV10-3
CAISGTYDSYEQYF
TGTGCCATCAGTGGGACCTACGACTCCTACGAGCAGTACTTC
>TRBJ2-5|-|TRBV9
CASSVESREETQYF
TGTGCCAGCAGCGTAGAGAGCAGGGAAGAGACCCAGTACTTC
>TRBJ2-1|TRBD2|TRBV14
CASSARLGGELAGGAQFF
TGTGCCAGCAGCGCCCGCCTCGGAGGTGAGCTAGCGGGAGGTGCGCAGTTCTTC